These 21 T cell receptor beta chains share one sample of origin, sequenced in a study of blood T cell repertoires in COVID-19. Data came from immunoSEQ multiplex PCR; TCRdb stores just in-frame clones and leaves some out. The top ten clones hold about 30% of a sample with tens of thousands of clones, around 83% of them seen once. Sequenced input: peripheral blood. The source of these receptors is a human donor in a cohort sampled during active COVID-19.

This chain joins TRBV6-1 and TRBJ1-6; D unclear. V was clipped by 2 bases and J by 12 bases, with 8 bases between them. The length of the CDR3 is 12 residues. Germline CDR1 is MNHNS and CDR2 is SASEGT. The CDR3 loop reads CASSELAEPLHF. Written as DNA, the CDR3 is TGTGCCAGCAGTGAACTAGCTGAACCCCTCCACTTT.

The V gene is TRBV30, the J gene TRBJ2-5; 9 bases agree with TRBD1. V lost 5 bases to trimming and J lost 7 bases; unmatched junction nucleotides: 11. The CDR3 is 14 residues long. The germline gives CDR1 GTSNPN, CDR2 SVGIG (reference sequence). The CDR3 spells CAWGDRALYGTQYF. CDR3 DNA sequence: TGTGCCTGGGGGGACAGGGCGTTGTACGGGACCCAGTACTTC.

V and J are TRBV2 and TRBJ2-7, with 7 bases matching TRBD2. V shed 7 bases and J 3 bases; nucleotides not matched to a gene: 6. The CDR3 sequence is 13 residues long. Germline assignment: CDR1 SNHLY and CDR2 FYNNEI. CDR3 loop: CASTGRGYYEQYF. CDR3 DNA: TGTGCCAGCACGGGGCGGGGGTACTACGAGCAGTACTTC.

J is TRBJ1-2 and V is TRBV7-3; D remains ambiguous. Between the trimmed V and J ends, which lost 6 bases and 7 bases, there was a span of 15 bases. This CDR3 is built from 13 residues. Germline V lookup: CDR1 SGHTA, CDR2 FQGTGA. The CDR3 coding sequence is TGTGCCAGCAGTTCTACTCTAGAAGGTGGCTACACCTTC. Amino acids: CASSSTLEGGYTF.

DNA for the CDR3: TGTGCCAGCACCAACTTCTCTGGAAACACCATATATTTT. Translation: CASTNFSGNTIYF. The chain has TRBV12-3 or TRBV12-4 and TRBJ1-3; D not certain. V was pared by 7 bases and J by 0 bases, with 7 bases between. The CDR3 covers 13 residues.

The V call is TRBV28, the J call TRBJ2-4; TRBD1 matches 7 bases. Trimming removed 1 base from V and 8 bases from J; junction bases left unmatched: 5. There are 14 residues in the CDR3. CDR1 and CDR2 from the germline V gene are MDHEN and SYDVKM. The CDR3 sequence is CASSLSSGGDIQYF. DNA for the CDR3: TGTGCCAGCAGTTTATCGTCAGGGGGTGACATTCAGTACTTC.

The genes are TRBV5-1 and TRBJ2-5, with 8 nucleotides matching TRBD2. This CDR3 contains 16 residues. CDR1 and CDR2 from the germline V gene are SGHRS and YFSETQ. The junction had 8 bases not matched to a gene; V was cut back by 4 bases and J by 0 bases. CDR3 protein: CASSPGGGDHQETQYF. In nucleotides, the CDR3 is TGCGCCAGCAGCCCCGGGGGGGGAGACCACCAAGAGACCCAGTACTTC.

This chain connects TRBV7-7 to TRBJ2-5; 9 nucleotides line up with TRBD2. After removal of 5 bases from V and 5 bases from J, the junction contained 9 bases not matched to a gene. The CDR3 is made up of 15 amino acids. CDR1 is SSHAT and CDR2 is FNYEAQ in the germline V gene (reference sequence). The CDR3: CASSPLSGGKETQYF. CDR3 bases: TGTGCCAGCAGCCCCCTTAGCGGGGGAAAGGAGACCCAGTACTTC.

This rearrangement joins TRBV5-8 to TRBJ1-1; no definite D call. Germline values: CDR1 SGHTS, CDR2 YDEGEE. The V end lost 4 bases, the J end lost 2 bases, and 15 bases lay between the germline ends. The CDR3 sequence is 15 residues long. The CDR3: CASSLVISGNTEAFF. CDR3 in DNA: TGTGCCAGCAGCCTTGTAATCAGCGGAAACACTGAAGCTTTCTTT.

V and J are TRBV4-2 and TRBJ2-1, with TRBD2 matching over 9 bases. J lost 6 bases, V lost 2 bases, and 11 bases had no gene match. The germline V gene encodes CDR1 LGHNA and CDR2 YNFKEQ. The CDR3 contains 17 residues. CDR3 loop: CASSQYLGSGGPNEQFF. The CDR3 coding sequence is TGTGCCAGCAGCCAATACCTAGGTAGCGGGGGCCCCAATGAGCAGTTCTTC.

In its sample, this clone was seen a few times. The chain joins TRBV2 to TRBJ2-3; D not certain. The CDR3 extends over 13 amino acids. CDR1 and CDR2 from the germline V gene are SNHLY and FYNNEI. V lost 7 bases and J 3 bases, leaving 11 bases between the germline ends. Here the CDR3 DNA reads TGTGCCAGCAATCTAGTACCTACAGATACGCAGTATTTT. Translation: CASNLVPTDTQYF.

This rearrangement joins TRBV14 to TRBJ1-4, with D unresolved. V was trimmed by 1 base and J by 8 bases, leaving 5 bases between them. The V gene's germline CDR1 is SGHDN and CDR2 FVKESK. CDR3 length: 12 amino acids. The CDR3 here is CASSQVREKLFF. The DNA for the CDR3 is TGTGCCAGCAGCCAAGTGAGGGAAAAACTGTTTTTT.

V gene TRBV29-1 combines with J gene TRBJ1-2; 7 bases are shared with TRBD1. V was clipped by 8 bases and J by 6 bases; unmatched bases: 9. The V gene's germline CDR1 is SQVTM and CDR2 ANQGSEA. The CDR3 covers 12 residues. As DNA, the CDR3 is TGCAGCTTTGGCAGGGGGGACGATGGCTACACCTTC. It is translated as CSFGRGDDGYTF. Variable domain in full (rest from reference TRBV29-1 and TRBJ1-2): SAVISQKPSRDICQRGTSLTIQCQVDSQVTMMFWYRQQPGQSLTLIATANQGSEATYESGFVIDKFPISRPNLTFSTLTVSNMSPEDSSIYLCSFGRGDDGYTFGSGTRLTVV.

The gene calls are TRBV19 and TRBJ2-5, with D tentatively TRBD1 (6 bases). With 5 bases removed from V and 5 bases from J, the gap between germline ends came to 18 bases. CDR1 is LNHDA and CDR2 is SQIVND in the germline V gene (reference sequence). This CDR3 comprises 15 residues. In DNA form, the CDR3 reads TGTGCCAGTAGTCCCCGGGAAGGGGGATCCGAGACCCAGTACTTC. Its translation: CASSPREGGSETQYF.

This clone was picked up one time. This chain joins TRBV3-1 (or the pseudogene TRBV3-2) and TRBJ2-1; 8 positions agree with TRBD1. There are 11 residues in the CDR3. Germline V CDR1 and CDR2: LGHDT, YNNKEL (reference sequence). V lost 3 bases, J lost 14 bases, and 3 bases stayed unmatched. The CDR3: CASSHGQGKFF. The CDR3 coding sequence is TGTGCCAGCAGCCACGGACAGGGAAAGTTCTTC.

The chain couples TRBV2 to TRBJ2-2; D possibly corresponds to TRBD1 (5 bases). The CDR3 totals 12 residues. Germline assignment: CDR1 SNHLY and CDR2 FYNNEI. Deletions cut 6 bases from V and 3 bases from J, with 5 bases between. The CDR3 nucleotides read TGTGCCAGCAGACAGGACACCGGGGAGCTGTTTTTT. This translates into CASRQDTGELFF. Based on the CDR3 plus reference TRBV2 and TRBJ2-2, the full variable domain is EPEVTQTPSHQVTQMGQEVILRCVPISNHLYFYWYRQILGQKVEFLVSFYNNEISEKSEIFDDQFSVERPDGSNFTLKIRSTKLEDSAMYFCASRQDTGELFFGEGSRLTVL.

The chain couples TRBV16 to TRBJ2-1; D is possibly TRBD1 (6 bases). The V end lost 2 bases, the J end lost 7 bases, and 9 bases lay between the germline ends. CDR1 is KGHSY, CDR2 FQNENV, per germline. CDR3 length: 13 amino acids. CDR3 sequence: CASSQRRGNEQFF. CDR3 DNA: TGTGCCAGCAGCCAAAGAAGGGGGAATGAGCAGTTCTTC.

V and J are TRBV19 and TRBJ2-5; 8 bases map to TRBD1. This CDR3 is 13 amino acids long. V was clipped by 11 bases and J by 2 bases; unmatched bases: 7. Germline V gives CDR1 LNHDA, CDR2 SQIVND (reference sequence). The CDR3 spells CACRQGLQETQYF. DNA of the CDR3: TGTGCCTGCCGACAGGGGTTACAAGAGACCCAGTACTTC.

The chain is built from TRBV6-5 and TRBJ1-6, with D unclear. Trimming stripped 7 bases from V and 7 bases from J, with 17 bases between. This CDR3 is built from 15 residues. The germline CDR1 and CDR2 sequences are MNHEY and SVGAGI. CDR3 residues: CASTRVLPGNSPLHF. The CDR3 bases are TGTGCCAGCACTCGAGTACTACCGGGAAATTCACCCCTCCACTTT.

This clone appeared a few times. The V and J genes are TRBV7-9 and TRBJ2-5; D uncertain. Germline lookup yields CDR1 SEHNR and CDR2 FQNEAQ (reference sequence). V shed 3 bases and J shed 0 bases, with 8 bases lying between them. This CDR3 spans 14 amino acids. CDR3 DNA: TGTGCCAGCAGCTTCGGGTTTCACCAAGAGACCCAGTACTTC. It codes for CASSFGFHQETQYF. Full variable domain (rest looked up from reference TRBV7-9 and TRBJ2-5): DTGVSQNPRHKITKRGQNVTFRCDPISEHNRLYWYRQTLGQGPEFLTYFQNEAQLEKSRLLSDRFSAERPKGSFSTLEIQRTEQGDSAMYLCASSFGFHQETQYFGPGTRLLVL.

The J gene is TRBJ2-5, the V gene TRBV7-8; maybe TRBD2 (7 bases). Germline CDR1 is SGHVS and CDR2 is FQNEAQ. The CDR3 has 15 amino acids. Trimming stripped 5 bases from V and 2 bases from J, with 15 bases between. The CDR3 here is CASSPGEGSQETQYF. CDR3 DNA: TGTGCCAGCAGCCCAGGGGAGGGCAGTCAAGAGACCCAGTACTTC.